One and the same sample provided the 23 T cell receptor beta chains below, sequenced in a study of cytomegalovirus exposure and HLA in healthy donors. The PCR contained 60 Vbeta and 13 Jbeta primers. The assay was immunoSEQ multiplex PCR, and TCRdb's table has in-frame clones only and misses some. The sample's table shows over 70,000 clones. The sample consisted of PBMCs. The receptors shown here come from a woman aged 40-49 years in good health and CMV-seropositive.

Details on this clone: Other DNA sequences in the same sample also yield this CDR3. This chain connects TRBV6-1 to TRBJ1-5; possible D gene TRBD1, 5 bases. The germline CDR1 and CDR2 sequences are MNHNS and SASEGT. The CDR3 has 13 amino acids. The V gene lost 1 base and the J gene lost 5 bases, with 6 bases spanning the gap. The CDR3 bases are TGTGCCAGCAGTGAAGGCAGGGATCAGCCCCAGCATTTT. Residues: CASSEGRDQPQHF.

The rearrangement joins TRBV4-3 to TRBJ1-5, with D tentatively TRBD1 (5 bases). V was cut by 0 bases and J by 2 bases, with 11 bases left in between. This CDR3 contains 16 residues. Per germline, CDR1 LGHNA and CDR2 YSLEER. The CDR3 coding sequence is TGCGCCAGCAGCCAAGACAGGGTTGGGGGCAATCAGCCCCAGCATTTT. It is translated as CASSQDRVGGNQPQHF.

The gene calls are TRBV15 and TRBJ2-5; D not resolved. The V and J ends lost 4 bases and 1 base respectively, with 10 bases between them. Germline V gives CDR1 LNHNV, CDR2 YYDKDF (reference sequence). This CDR3 has 14 amino acids. The CDR3 spells CATSNYARQETQYF. In nucleotides, the CDR3 is TGTGCCACCAGCAATTATGCGCGCCAAGAGACCCAGTACTTC.

The chain has TRBV5-1 and TRBJ2-1; D unresolved. Trimming removed 2 bases from V and 0 bases from J, with 12 bases in between. Looked up from germline, CDR1 is SGHRS and CDR2 is YFSETQ. The CDR3 is 16 amino acids. The chain's CDR3 is CASSFSTRSSYNEQFF. The CDR3 DNA reads as TGCGCCAGCAGCTTCTCGACTCGTAGCTCCTACAATGAGCAGTTCTTC.

The genes are TRBV9 and TRBJ2-6; TRBD1 agrees at 8 bases. The ends lost 4 bases at V and 4 bases at J; junction bases unmatched: 10. The germline V gene has CDR1 SGDLS and CDR2 YYNGEE. CDR3 length: 17 amino acids. The CDR3 DNA reads TGTGCCAGCAGCCGATTTACAGGGGGTTCGGGGGCCAACGTCCTGACTTTC. It encodes CASSRFTGGSGANVLTF.

J is TRBJ1-5 and V is TRBV6-4; D uncertain. Trimming pared 1 base from V and 5 bases from J, leaving 15 bases between. Germline assignment: CDR1 MRHNA and CDR2 SNTAGT. CDR3 size: 16 residues. The CDR3 nucleotides read TGTGCCAGCAGTGACTTTGGAGGGAAGACGGATCAGCCCCAGCATTTT. This gives the protein CASSDFGGKTDQPQHF.

The rearrangement joins TRBV9 to TRBJ2-7; 7 bases agree with TRBD2. The V gene end was trimmed by 0 bases and the J gene end by 4 bases; junction bases not matched to a gene: 7. This CDR3 contains 15 residues. The germline gives CDR1 SGDLS, CDR2 YYNGEE. CDR3 sequence reads: CASSVDSSGVYEQYF. The CDR3 DNA sequence: TGTGCCAGCAGCGTAGATTCGAGCGGGGTTTACGAGCAGTACTTC.

V usage is TRBV5-6 and J usage is TRBJ1-4, with 9 positions matching TRBD1. In germline, CDR1 is SGHDT, CDR2 YYEEEE. The CDR3 length is 15 residues. The J segment lost 7 bases and the V segment lost 1 base, leaving 5 bases of the junction unmatched. The CDR3 sequence is CASSLLTGGGEKLFF. Here the CDR3 DNA reads TGTGCCAGCAGCTTGCTGACAGGGGGGGGTGAAAAACTGTTTTTT.

The chain links TRBV4-3 to TRBJ1-4, with TRBD1 identical over 10 bases. Unmatched junction bases numbered 5, after V lost 0 bases and J lost 7 bases. This CDR3 region has 16 residues. From germline, CDR1 is LGHNA and CDR2 YSLEER. CDR3: CASSQDTGTGAEKLFF. The CDR3 region has the DNA TGCGCCAGCAGCCAAGACACCGGGACAGGGGCTGAAAAACTGTTTTTT.

The gene calls are TRBV4-1 and TRBJ2-1, with 7 bases identical to TRBD1. This CDR3 is built from 15 residues. V shed 4 bases and J 4 bases; nucleotides not matched to a gene: 7. Germline assignment: CDR1 MGHRA and CDR2 YSYEKL. The CDR3 region has the DNA TGCGCCAGCAGCCCGAGACAGGGCGAGTACAATGAGCAGTTCTTC. It specifies CASSPRQGEYNEQFF.

The V and J genes are TRBV5-6 and TRBJ1-1; tentatively, D is TRBD1 (6 bases). The germline V gene has CDR1 SGHDT and CDR2 YYEEEE. CDR3 length: 14 residues. Between the trimmed V and J ends, which lost 0 bases and 4 bases, there was a span of 10 bases. Here the CDR3 reads CASSLVGQLTEAFF. The DNA for the CDR3 is TGTGCCAGCAGCTTGGTTGGACAGCTCACTGAAGCTTTCTTT.

The V and J genes are TRBV27 and TRBJ1-2; TRBD1 is a possible D gene (5 bases). V was cut by 2 bases and J by 2 bases, with 15 bases left in between. The CDR3 consists of 16 residues. Germline V lookup: CDR1 MNHEY, CDR2 SMNVEV (reference sequence). The CDR3 DNA reads as TGTGCCAGCAGTTTAGTCCAGGGAACGGAAAACTATGGCTACACCTTC. Its translation is CASSLVQGTENYGYTF.

The rearrangement links TRBV6-4 to TRBJ2-7; 7 bases agree with TRBD1. The CDR3 totals 15 residues. J gave up 0 bases and V 5 bases, and 7 bases lay outside the gene matches. Germline values: CDR1 MRHNA, CDR2 SNTAGT. CDR3 nucleotide sequence: TGTGCCAGCAGTCTCAGGACAGGCAGCTCCTACGAGCAGTACTTC. It yields the protein CASSLRTGSSYEQYF.

The V call is TRBV29-1, the J call TRBJ1-1; 10 nucleotides match TRBD1. The CDR3 contains 15 residues. Germline V gene lookup returns CDR1 SQVTM and CDR2 ANQGSEA. The V segment lost 4 bases and the J segment 3 bases; nucleotides outside the gene matches: 8. CDR3 sequence: CSVGQTGGRDTEAFF. Here the CDR3 DNA reads TGCAGCGTTGGACAGACAGGGGGCCGGGACACTGAAGCTTTCTTT. Drawing the rest from reference TRBV29-1 and TRBJ1-1, the complete variable domain is SAVISQKPSRDICQRGTSLTIQCQVDSQVTMMFWYRQQPGQSLTLIATANQGSEATYESGFVIDKFPISRPNLTFSTLTVSNMSPEDSSIYLCSVGQTGGRDTEAFFGQGTRLTVV.

The gene calls are TRBV5-6 and TRBJ1-3, with 8 bases that match TRBD1. Germline lookup yields CDR1 SGHDT and CDR2 YYEEEE. Trimming took 4 bases from V and 4 from J; bases not matched to a gene: 7. The CDR3 has 15 amino acids. The CDR3 reads CASSPGTGGGNTIYF. CDR3 sequence (DNA): TGTGCCAGCAGCCCGGGGACAGGCGGGGGAAACACCATATATTTT. Based on the CDR3 plus reference TRBV5-6 and TRBJ1-3, the full variable domain is DAGVTQSPTHLIKTRGQQVTLRCSPKSGHDTVSWYQQALGQGPQFIFQYYEEEERQRGNFPDRFSGHQFPNYSSELNVNALLLGDSALYLCASSPGTGGGNTIYFGEGSWLTVV.

V is TRBV12-2 and J is TRBJ2-5; the table calls TRBD2, which could not be checked here. TRBV12-2 is deemed a pseudogene. The length of the CDR3 is 15 residues. The CDR3 bases are TGTGCAAGTCGCGCCCTGAGGGCGGAGCAAGAGACCCAGTACTTC. Amino acid sequence: CASRALRAEQETQYF.

The chain is built from TRBV6-5 and TRBJ2-3; tentative D call: TRBD2 (6 bases). Germline values: CDR1 MNHEY, CDR2 SVGAGI. The CDR3 is made up of 14 amino acids. Trimming cost V 5 bases and J 2 bases, with 11 bases left between them. As DNA, the CDR3 is TGTGCCAGCAGTCGGCGGAGGGACACAGATACGCAGTATTTT. This gives the protein CASSRRRDTDTQYF.

The gene calls are TRBV6-1 and TRBJ1-2; possibly TRBD1 for D (5 bases). The length of the CDR3 is 12 residues. Germline V lookup: CDR1 MNHNS, CDR2 SASEGT. Trimming took 4 bases from V and 4 from J, leaving 7 bases between them. CDR3 nucleotide sequence: TGTGCCAGCAGTGGTGACAGCTATGGCTACACCTTC. Protein sequence: CASSGDSYGYTF.

Here the CDR3 reads CASLGGAVVNGYTF. CDR3 DNA: TGTGCCAGTTTGGGGGGGGCTGTGGTAAATGGCTACACCTTC. This chain joins TRBV28 and TRBJ1-2, with TRBD1 as a possible D gene (6 bases). Germline V lookup: CDR1 MDHEN, CDR2 SYDVKM. The CDR3 is made up of 14 amino acids. The V and J ends lost 9 bases and 6 bases respectively, with 20 bases between them.

The chain is built from TRBV11-3 and TRBJ2-1; the match to TRBD2 covers 8 bases. Trimming took 1 base from V and 3 from J; bases not matched to a gene: 5. Germline V CDR1 and CDR2: SGHNT, YENEEA. CDR3 length: 16 amino acids. In nucleotides, the CDR3 is TGTGCCAGCAGCTTAGGGGGTAGCGGGGACTACAATGAGCAGTTCTTC. Amino acid sequence: CASSLGGSGDYNEQFF.

This sequence joins TRBV11-1 and TRBJ2-2, with a tentative D call TRBD1 (5 bases). CDR3 length equals 15 residues. CDR1 is SGHAT, CDR2 FQDESV, per germline (reference sequence). V was trimmed by 4 bases and J by 6 bases, leaving 15 bases between them. CDR3 sequence: CASSSWTRSPGELFF. CDR3 DNA sequence: TGTGCCAGCAGCTCCTGGACACGCTCACCCGGGGAGCTGTTTTTT.

V is TRBV5-8 and J is TRBJ1-4; 9 positions agree with TRBD1. The V gene's germline CDR1 is SGHTS and CDR2 YDEGEE. CDR3 length: 15 amino acids. Trimming removed 4 bases from V and 8 bases from J; junction bases left unmatched: 9. The DNA for the CDR3 is TGTGCCAGCAGCGTCGGGACAGGGTATTCCGAAAAACTGTTTTTT. It translates to CASSVGTGYSEKLFF.

This chain joins TRBV29-1 and TRBJ1-2; D remains ambiguous. Looked up from germline, CDR1 is SQVTM and CDR2 is ANQGSEA. The V and J ends lost 5 bases and 4 bases respectively, with 11 bases between them. CDR3 length: 12 residues. In DNA, the CDR3 is TGCAGCGTTCGAGACAAGATCTATGGCTACACCTTC. Residues: CSVRDKIYGYTF.